This TCR beta chain appears in the sequencing data of a study of PD-L1 blockade in urothelial cancer. General study results and limits: In blood at 3 weeks, tumor-associated clones expanded more among patients with durable benefit.

Synthetic TCR analog templates were spiked into all PCRs individually. Some clones are missing from TCRdb's copy, which holds only in-frame ones; the method was immunoSEQ multiplex PCR. Counted here are 25,000 to 35,000 clones, roughly 83% occurring once; the ten biggest clones make up around 3.3%. V lost 6 bases, J lost 8 bases, and 6 bases stayed unmatched. This CDR3 region has 13 residues. CDR1 and CDR2 (germline): SGHDT, YYEEEE. Time point noted: peripheral blood 6 weeks after treatment start. This clone was recorded once. Antigen specificity is unknown. The sequence was collected from a man aged 65-85 years with urothelial cancer. The chain has TRBV5-6 and TRBJ1-2, with TRBD1 identical over 11 bases. The sequenced sample was PBMCs, obtained around atezolizumab (anti-PD-L1) treatment. The CDR3 DNA is TGTGCCAGCACCGGACAGGGGGCGGGAGGCTACACCTTC. Its protein is CASTGQGAGGYTF.